This T cell receptor beta chain was captured in a study of OX40 agonist ivuxolimab in advanced cancers. On the study more broadly: The treatment was a fully human IgG2 OX40 agonist, ivuxolimab.

Sequencing used immunoSEQ multiplex PCR; TCRdb keeps in-frame clones, though not all of them. This table has 50,000 to 70,000 clones, roughly 84% appearing once. The V segment lost 5 bases and the J segment 4 bases; nucleotides outside the gene matches: 7. The CDR3 totals 14 residues. Germline V gene lookup returns CDR1 MNHEY and CDR2 SVGAGI. The receptor was isolated from an adult with an advanced solid tumor such as melanoma, head and neck, liver or kidney cancer. The V and J genes are TRBV6-5 and TRBJ1-2; 7 bases line up with TRBD1. The sequencing here drew on CD4+ or CD8+ T cells sorted from blood, taken in a trial of the OX40 agonist ivuxolimab. For the CDR3, the DNA is TGTGCCAGCAGTCCCGACAGGGTGAGCTATGGCTACACCTTC. Translating it yields CASSPDRVSYGYTF.